The clone carrying this T cell receptor (beta chain) was counted ten times or more. No antigen is known for it. TCRdb reanalysed the 5' RACE reads using MiXCR and keeps one entry per CDR3 protein. This table has about 130,000 distinct CDR3 sequences, 9.3% appearing once. The data belong to a study of CD8 T cells in ankylosing spondylitis. Overall study results and limits: Earlier studies detected some motif variants in reactive arthritis synovial fluid and blood. In ankylosing spondylitis patients, matched synovial fluid reportedly showed significant enrichment of disease-linked clones.

CDR1 and CDR2 (germline): LGHNA, YNFKEQ. V gave up 4 bases and J gave up 3 bases, with 4 bases separating them. This CDR3 is 12 amino acids long. The gene calls are TRBV4-2 and TRBJ2-1, with no clear D. The TCR comes from a male donor with ankylosing spondylitis or in good health (not recorded which). Material: blood, either unsorted or a sorted T cell fraction (not recorded which). CDR3 protein: CASSLDYNEQFF. In DNA form, the CDR3 reads TGTGCCAGCAGCCTCGACTACAATGAGCAGTTCTTC.